This T cell receptor (beta chain) was recovered during a study of control samples from healthy donors and cancer patients. V lost 0 bases, J lost 10 bases, and 17 bases lay in between. This CDR3 contains 15 residues. CDR1 LGHNA and CDR2 YNFKEQ come from the germline V gene. Clones were sequenced by immunoSEQ multiplex PCR, and TCRdb holds only the in-frame ones, with some missing. The repertoire holds over 150,000 clones, with 85% to 95% as singletons. V gene TRBV4-2 combines with J gene TRBJ2-3; perhaps D is TRBD1 or TRBD2 (6 bases each). The sample taken for sequencing was blood. This TCR came from a man aged 35 to 55 in good health. The CDR3, as DNA: TGTGCCAGCAGCCAAGATTTGTTGCGGAGGGGGGCGCAGTATTTT. Translation: CASSQDLLRRGAQYF.